The clone carrying this TCR beta chain was seen at least ten times. Its antigen is not identified. Sequencing libraries for TCR beta were prepared with iRepertoire HTBI primers and Arm-PCR of CDR3 regions. TCRdb analysed the multiplex PCR reads with MiXCR anew, one entry per CDR3 protein. The repertoire consists of 600,000 to 650,000 distinct CDR3 sequences, with about 16% occurring once and the leading ten covering about 17%. The source of the sample is a study of regulatory T cells in long-lasting Graves disease. As for time point: newly diagnosed GD, antithyroid drugs for less than 3 months. Making the TCR library involved RNA that had been extracted from PBMCs. Notes on the study in general: Small numbers of samples may have cut accuracy.

The data also belong to a second study, concerning T cells in Graves' hyperthyroidism and ophthalmopathy. That publication notes: Absence of ophthalmopathy progression within 18 months defined stable Graves' hyperthyroidism. HTBI primers were used for first-round RT-PCR of the TCR CDR3.

The source was peripheral blood mononuclear cells (PBMCs), collected at new diagnosis, from a patient treated with antithyroid drugs. The clonotype originates from a woman under 40 with Graves disease.

CDR3 DNA sequence: TGCGCCAGCAGCCGAAATCTAGAGACCCAGTACTTC. Translated, it gives CASSRNLETQYF. V gene TRBV5-1 combines with J gene TRBJ2-5; D gene unclear. This CDR3 contains 12 residues. In germline, CDR1 is SGHRS, CDR2 YFSETQ. The germline V and J ends were trimmed by 4 bases and 4 bases, with 8 bases remaining between them. Combining the CDR3 with reference TRBV5-1 and TRBJ2-5 gives the whole variable domain KAGVTQTPRYLIKTRGQQVTLSCSPISGHRSVSWYQQTPGQGLQFLFEYFSETQRNKGNFPGRFSGRQFSNSRSEMNVSTLELGDSALYLCASSRNLETQYFGPGTRLLVL.